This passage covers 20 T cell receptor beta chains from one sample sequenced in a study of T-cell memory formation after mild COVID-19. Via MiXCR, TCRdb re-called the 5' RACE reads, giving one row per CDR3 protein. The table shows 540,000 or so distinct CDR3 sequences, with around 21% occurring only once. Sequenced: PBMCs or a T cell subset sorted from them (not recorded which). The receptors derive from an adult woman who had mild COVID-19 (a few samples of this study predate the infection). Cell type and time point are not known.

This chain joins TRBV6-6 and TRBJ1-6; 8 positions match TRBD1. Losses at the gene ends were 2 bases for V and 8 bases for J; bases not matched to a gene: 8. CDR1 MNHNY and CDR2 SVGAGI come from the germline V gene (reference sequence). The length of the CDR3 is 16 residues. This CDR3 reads CASSYNRQGFYSPLHF. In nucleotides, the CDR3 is TGTGCCAGCAGTTACAACCGACAGGGGTTTTATTCACCCCTCCACTTT.

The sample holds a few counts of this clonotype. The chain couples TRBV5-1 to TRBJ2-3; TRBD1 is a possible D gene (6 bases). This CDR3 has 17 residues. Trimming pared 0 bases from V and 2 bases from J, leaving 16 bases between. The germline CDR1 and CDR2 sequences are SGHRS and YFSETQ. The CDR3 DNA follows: TGCGCCAGCAGCTTGGCCCCAAGGACAGCCTACACAGATACGCAGTATTTT. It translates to CASSLAPRTAYTDTQYF.

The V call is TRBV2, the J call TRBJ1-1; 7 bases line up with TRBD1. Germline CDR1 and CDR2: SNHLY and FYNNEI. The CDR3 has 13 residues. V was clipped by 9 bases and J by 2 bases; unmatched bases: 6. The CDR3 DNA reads TGTGCCAGTGACAGGGAGGCAAACACTGAAGCTTTCTTT. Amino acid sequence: CASDREANTEAFF.

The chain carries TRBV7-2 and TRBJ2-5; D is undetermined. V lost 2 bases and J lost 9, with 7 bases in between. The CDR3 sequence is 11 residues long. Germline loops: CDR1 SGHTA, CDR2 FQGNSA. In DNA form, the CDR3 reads TGTGCCAGCAGCTTATTCCCCGCCCAGTACTTC. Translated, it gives CASSLFPAQYF.

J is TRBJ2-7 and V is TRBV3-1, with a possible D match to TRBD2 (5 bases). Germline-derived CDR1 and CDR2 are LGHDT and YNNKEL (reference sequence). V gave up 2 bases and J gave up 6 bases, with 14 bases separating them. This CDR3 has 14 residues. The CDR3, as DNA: TGTGCCAGCAGCCAATTTGGACTCGAAGCCGAGCAGTACTTC. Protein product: CASSQFGLEAEQYF.

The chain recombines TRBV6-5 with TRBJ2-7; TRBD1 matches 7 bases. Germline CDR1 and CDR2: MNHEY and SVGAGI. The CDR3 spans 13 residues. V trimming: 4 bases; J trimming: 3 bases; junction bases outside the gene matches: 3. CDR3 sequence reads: CASSWAGGYEQYF. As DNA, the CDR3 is TGTGCCAGCAGTTGGGCAGGGGGCTACGAGCAGTACTTC.

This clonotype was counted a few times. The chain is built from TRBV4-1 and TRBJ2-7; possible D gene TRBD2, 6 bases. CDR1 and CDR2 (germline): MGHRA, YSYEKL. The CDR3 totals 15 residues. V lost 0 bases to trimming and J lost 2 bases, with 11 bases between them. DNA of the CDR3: TGCGCCAGCAGCCAAGATCTGCAGCGGGCCTACGAGCAGTACTTC. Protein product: CASSQDLQRAYEQYF.

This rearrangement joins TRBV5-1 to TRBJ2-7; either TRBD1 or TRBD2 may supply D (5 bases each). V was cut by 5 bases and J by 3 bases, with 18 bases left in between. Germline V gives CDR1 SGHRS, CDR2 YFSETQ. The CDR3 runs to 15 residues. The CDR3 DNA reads TGCGCCAGCAGATACCGATGGGGGTCCCTCTACGAGCAGTACTTC. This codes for CASRYRWGSLYEQYF.

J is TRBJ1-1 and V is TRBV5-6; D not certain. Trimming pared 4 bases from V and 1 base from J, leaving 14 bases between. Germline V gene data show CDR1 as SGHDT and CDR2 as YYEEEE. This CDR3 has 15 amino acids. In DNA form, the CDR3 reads TGTGCCAGCAGCCTAAACGCCAGACCGAACACTGAAGCTTTCTTT. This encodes CASSLNARPNTEAFF.

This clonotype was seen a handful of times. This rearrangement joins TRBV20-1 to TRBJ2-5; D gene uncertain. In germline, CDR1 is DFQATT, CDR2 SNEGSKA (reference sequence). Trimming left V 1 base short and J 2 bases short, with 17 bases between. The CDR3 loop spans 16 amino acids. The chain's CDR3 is CSARGGWGLTQETQYF. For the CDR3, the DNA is TGCAGTGCTAGAGGTGGCTGGGGATTGACGCAAGAGACCCAGTACTTC.

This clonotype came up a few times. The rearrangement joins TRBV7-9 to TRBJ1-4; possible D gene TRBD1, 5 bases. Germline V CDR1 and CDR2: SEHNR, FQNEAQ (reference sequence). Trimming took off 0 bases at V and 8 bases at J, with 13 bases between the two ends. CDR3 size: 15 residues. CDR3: CASSLASGSWEKLFF. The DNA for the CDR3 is TGTGCCAGCAGCTTAGCCTCAGGGAGTTGGGAAAAACTGTTTTTT. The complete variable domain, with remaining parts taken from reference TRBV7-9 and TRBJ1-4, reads DTGVSQNPRHKITKRGQNVTFRCDPISEHNRLYWYRQTLGQGPEFLTYFQNEAQLEKSRLLSDRFSAERPKGSFSTLEIQRTEQGDSAMYLCASSLASGSWEKLFFGSGTQLSVL.

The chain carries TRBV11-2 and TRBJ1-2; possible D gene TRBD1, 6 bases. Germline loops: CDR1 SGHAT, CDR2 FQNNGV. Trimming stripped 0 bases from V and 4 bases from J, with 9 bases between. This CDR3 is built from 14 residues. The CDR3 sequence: CASSLDPQGYGYTF. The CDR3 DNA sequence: TGTGCCAGCAGCTTAGACCCACAGGGCTATGGCTACACCTTC.

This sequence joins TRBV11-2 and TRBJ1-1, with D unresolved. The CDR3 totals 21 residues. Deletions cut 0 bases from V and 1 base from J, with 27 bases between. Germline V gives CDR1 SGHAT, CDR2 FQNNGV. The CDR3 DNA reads TGTGCCAGCAGCTTAGATCGTTTTGAACGTACTACGAGGGATTGGAACACTGAAGCTTTCTTT. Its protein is CASSLDRFERTTRDWNTEAFF. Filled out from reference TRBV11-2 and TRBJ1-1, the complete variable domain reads EAGVAQSPRYKIIEKRQSVAFWCNPISGHATLYWYQQILGQGPKLLIQFQNNGVVDDSQLPKDRFSAERLKGVDSTLKIQPAKLEDSAVYLCASSLDRFERTTRDWNTEAFFGQGTRLTVV.

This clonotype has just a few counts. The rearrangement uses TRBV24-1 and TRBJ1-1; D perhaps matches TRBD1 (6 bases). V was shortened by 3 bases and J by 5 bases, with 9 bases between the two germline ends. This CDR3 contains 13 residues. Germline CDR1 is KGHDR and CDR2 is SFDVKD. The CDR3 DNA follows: TGTGCCACCAGTGATGGGGGGCAGACTGAAGCTTTCTTT. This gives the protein CATSDGGQTEAFF.

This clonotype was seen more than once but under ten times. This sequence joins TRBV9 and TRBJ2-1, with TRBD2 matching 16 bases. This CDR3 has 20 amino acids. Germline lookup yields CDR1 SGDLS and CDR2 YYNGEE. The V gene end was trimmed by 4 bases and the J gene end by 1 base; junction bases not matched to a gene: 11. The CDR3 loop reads CASSKSGTSGRARSYNEQFF. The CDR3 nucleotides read TGTGCCAGCAGCAAAAGCGGGACTAGCGGGAGGGCCAGGTCCTACAATGAGCAGTTCTTC.

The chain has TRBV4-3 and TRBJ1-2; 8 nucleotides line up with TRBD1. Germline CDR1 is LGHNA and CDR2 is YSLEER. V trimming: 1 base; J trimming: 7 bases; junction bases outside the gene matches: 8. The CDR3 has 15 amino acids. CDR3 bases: TGCGCCAGCAGCCAAGTGGACAGGGTGGGGAGTGGCTACACCTTC. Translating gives CASSQVDRVGSGYTF.

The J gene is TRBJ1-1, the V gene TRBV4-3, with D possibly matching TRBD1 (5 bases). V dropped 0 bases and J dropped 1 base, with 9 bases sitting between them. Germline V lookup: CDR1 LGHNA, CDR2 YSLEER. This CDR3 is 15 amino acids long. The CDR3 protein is CASSQDLGGNTEAFF. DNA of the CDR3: TGCGCCAGCAGCCAAGATCTCGGGGGGAACACTGAAGCTTTCTTT.

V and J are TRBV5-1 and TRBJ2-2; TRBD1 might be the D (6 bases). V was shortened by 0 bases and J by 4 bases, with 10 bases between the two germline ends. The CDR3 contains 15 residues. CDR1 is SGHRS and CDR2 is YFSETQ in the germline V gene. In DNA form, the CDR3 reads TGCGCCAGCAGCTTGGCCCAGGGGAGCACCGGGGAGCTGTTTTTT. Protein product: CASSLAQGSTGELFF.

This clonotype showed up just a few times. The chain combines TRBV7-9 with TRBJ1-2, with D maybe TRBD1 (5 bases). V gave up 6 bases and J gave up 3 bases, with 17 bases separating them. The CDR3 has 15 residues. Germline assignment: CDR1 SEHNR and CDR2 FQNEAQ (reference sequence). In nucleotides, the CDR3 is TGTGCCAGCAGTTCCCGTGAGTTAGGGGACTATGGCTACACCTTC. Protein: CASSSRELGDYGYTF.

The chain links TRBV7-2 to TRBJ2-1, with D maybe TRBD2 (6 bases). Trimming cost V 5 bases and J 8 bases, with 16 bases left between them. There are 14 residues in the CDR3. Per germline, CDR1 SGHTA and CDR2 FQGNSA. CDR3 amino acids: CASSTGGVSYEQFF. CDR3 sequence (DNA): TGTGCCAGCAGCACCGGAGGGGTGAGTTATGAGCAGTTCTTC.